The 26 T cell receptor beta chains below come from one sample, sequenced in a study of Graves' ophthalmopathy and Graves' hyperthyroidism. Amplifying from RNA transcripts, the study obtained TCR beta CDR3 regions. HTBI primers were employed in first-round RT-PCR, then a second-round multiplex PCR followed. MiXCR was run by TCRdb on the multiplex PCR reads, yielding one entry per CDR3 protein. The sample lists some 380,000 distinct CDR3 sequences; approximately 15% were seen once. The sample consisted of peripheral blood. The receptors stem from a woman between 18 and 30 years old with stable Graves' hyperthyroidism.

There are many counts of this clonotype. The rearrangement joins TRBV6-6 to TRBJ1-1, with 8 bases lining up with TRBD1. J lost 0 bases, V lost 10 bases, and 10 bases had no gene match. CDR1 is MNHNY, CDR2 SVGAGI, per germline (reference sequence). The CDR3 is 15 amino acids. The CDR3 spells CANPRQGKVNTEAFF. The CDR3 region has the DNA TGTGCCAACCCGAGACAGGGGAAGGTGAACACTGAAGCTTTCTTT.

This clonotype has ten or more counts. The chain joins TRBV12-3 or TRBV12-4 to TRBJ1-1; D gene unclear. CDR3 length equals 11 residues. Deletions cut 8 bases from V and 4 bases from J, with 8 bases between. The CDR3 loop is CASQGVTEAFF. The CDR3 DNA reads TGTGCCAGCCAAGGAGTCACTGAAGCTTTCTTT.

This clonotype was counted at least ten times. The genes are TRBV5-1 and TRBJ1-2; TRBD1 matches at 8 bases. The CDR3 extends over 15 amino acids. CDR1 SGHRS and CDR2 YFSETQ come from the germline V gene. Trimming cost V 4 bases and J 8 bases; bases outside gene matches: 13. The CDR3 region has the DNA TGCGCCAGCAGCGGCTGGACAGGGCCCCTTCGGGGCTACACCTTC. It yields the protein CASSGWTGPLRGYTF.

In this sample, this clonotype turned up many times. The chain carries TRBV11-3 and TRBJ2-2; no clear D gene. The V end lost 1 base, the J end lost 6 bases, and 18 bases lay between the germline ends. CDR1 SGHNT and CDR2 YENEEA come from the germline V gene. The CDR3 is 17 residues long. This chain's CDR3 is CASSLGSLAGSPGELFF. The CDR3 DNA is TGTGCCAGCAGCTTAGGGTCTTTGGCCGGTAGCCCCGGGGAGCTGTTTTTT.

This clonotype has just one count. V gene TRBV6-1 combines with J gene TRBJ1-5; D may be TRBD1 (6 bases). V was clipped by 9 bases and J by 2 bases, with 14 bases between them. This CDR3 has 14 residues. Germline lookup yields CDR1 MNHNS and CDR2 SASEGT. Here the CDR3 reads CASLSGVRNQPQHF. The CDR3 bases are TGTGCCAGTCTTTCAGGGGTGCGCAATCAGCCCCAGCATTTT.

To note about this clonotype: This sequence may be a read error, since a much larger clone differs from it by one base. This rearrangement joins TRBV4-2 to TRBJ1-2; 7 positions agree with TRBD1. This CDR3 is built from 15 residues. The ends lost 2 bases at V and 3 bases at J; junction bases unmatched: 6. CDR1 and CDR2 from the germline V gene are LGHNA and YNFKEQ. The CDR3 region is CASSQPGGTYYGYTF. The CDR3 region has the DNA TGTGCCAGCAGCCAACCAGGGGGTACTTACTATGGCTACACCTTC.

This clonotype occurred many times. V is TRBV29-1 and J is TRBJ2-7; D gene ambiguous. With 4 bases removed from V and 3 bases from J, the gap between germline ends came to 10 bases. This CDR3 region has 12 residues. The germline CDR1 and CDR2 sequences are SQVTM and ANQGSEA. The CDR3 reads CSVGGSYYEQYF. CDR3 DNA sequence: TGCAGCGTTGGAGGCTCTTACTACGAGCAGTACTTC.

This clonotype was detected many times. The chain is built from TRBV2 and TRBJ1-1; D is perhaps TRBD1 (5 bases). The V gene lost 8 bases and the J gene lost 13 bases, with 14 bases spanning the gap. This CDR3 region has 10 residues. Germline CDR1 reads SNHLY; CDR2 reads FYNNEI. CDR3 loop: CASAGATVFF. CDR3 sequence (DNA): TGTGCCAGCGCCGGGGCCACAGTTTTCTTT.

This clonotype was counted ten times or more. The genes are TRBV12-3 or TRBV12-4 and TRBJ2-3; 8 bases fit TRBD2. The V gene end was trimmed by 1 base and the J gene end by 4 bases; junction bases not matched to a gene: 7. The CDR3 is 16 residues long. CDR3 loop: CASSLGGRGVADTQYF. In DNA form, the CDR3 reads TGTGCCAGCAGTTTAGGCGGGCGGGGGGTAGCAGATACGCAGTATTTT.

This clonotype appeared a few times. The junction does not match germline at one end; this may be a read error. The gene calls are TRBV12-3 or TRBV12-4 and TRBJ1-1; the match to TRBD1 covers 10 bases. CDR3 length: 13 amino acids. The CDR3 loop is CASRGQGLTGAFF. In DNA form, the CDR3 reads TGTGCCAGCAGGGGACAGGGGCTCACTGGAGCTTTCTTT.

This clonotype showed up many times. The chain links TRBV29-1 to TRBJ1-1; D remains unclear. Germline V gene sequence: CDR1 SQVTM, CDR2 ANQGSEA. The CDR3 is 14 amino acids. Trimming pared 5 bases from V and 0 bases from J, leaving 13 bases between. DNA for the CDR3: TGCAGCGTTATAGGGAATGGGCTGAACACTGAAGCTTTCTTT. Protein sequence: CSVIGNGLNTEAFF.

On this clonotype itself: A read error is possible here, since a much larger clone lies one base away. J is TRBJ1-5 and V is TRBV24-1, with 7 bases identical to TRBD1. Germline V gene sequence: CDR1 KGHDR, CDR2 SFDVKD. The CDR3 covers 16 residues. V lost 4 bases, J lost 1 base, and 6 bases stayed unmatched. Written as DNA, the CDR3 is TGTGCCACCAGTGACATCCGACAGGGCAGCAATCAGCCCCAGCATTTT. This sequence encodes CATSDIRQGSNQPQHF.

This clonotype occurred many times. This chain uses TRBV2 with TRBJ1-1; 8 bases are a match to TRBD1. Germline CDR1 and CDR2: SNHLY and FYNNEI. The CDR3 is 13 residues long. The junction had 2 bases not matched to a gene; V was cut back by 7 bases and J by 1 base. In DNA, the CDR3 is TGTGCCAGCAAGACAGGGGCGAACACTGAAGCTTTCTTT. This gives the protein CASKTGANTEAFF.

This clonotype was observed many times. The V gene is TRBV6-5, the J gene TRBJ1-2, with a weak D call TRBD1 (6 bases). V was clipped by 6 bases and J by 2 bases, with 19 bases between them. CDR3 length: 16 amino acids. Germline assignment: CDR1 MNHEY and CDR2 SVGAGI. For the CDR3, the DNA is TGTGCCAGCAGGCCTAACAGGGAAGGTGGGAACTATGGCTACACCTTC. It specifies CASRPNREGGNYGYTF.

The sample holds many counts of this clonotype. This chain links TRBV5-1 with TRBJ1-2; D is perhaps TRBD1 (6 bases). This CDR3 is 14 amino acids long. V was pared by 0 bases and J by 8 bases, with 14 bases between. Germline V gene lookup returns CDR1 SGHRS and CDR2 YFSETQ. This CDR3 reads CASSLDGQSWGYTF. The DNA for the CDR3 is TGCGCCAGCAGCTTGGATGGACAGTCTTGGGGCTACACCTTC.

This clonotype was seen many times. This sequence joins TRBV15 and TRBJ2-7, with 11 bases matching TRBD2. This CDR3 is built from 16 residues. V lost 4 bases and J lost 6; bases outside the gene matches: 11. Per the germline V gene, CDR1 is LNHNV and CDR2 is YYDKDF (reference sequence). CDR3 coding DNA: TGTGCCACCAGCAATCCGACTAGCGGGGTGAGAGGCGAGCAGTACTTC. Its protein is CATSNPTSGVRGEQYF.

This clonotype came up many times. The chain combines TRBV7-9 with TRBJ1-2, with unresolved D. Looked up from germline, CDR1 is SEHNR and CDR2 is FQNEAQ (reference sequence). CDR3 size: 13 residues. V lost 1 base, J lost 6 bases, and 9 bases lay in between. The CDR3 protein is CASSLEARDGYTF. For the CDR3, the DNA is TGTGCCAGCAGCTTAGAAGCTAGGGATGGCTACACCTTC.

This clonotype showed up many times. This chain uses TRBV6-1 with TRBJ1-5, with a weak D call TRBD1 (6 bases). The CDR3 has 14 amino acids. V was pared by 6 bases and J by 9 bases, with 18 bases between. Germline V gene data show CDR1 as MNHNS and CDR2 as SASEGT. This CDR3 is CASRIGQFGVPQHF. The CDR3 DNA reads TGTGCCAGCAGGATCGGACAGTTTGGCGTGCCCCAGCATTTT.

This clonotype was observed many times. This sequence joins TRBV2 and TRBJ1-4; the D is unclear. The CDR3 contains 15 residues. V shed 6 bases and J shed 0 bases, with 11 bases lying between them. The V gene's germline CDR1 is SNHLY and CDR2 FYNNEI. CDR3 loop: CASSSPVATNEKLFF. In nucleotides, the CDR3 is TGTGCCAGCAGCTCGCCAGTTGCAACTAATGAAAAACTGTTTTTT.

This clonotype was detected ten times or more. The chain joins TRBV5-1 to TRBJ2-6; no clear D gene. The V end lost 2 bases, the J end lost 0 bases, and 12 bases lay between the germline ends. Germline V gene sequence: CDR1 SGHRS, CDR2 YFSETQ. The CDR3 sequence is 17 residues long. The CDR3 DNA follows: TGCGCCAGCAGCTTCTCTCAGGTTTTCTCTGGGGCCAACGTCCTGACTTTC. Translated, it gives CASSFSQVFSGANVLTF.

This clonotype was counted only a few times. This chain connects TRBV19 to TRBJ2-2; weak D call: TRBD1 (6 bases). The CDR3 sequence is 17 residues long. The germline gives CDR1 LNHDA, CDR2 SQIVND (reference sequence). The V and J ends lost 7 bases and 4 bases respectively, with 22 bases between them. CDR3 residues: CASTTTRGYGLTGELFF. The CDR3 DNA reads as TGTGCCAGTACAACCACCAGGGGTTACGGGCTCACCGGGGAGCTGTTTTTT. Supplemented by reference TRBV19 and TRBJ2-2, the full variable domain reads DGGITQSPKYLFRKEGQNVTLSCEQNLNHDAMYWYRQDPGQGLRLIYYSQIVNDFQKGDIAEGYSVSREKKESFPLTVTSAQKNPTAFYLCASTTTRGYGLTGELFFGEGSRLTVL.

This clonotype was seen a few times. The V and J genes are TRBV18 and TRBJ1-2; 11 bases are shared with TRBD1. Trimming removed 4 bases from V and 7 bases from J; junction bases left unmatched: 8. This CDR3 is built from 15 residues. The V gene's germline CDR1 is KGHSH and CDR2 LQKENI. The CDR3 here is CASSRPDRGQGGYTF. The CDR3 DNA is TGTGCCAGCTCACGCCCGGACAGGGGGCAAGGTGGCTACACCTTC.

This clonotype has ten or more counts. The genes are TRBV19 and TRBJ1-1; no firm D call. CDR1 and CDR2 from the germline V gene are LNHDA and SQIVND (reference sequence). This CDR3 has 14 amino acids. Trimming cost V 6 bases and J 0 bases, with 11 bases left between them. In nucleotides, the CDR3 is TGTGCCAGTAGATCCCCGGGTCTGAACACTGAAGCTTTCTTT. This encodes CASRSPGLNTEAFF.

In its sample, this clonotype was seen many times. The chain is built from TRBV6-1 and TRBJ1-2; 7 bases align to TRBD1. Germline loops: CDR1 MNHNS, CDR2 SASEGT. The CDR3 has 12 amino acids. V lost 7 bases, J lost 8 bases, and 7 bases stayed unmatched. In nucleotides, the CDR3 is TGTGCCAGCACGCGGCAGGGGGAAGGCTACACCTTC. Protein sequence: CASTRQGEGYTF.

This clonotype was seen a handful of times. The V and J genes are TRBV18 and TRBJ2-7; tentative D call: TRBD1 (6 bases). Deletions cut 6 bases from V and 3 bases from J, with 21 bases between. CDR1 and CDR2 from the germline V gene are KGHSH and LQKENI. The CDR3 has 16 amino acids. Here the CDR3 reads CASSQIPGHWNYEQYF. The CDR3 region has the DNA TGTGCCAGCTCGCAAATCCCGGGACACTGGAACTACGAGCAGTACTTC. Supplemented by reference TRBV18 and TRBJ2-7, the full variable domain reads NAGVMQNPRHLVRRRGQEARLRCSPMKGHSHVYWYRQLPEEGLKFMVYLQKENIIDESGMPKERFSAEFPKEGPSILRIQQVVRGDSAAYFCASSQIPGHWNYEQYFGPGTRLTVT.

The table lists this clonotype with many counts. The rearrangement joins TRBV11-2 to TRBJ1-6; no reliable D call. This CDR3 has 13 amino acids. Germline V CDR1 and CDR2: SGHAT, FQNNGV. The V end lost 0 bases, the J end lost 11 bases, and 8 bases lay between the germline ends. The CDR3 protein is CASSLDRLTPLHF. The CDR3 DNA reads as TGTGCCAGCAGCTTAGATCGGCTGACACCCCTCCACTTT.